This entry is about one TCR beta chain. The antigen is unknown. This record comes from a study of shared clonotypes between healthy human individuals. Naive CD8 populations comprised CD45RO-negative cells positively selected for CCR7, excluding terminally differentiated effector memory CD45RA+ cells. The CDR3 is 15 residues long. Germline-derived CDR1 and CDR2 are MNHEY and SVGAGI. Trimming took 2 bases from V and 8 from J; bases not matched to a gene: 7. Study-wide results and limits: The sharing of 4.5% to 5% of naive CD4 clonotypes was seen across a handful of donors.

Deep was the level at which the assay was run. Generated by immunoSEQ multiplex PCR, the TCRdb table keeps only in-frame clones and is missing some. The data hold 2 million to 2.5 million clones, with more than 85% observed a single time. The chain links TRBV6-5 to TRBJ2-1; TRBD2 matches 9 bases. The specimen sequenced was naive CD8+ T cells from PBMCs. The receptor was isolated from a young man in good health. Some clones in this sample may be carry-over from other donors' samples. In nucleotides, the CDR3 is TGTGCCAGCAGTTACGGTAGCGGGAGTAGGGATGAGCAGTTCTTC. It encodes CASSYGSGSRDEQFF.